The source of this T cell receptor (beta chain) is a study of blood T cell repertoires in COVID-19. Overall study: The United States, Italy and Spain provided the acute and convalescent COVID-19 samples. From T cells, B-cell-depleted T cells, or PBMCs came the material, which was cDNA or gDNA.

In the authors' workflow: Quantification of nucleated cells was approximated via reference gene primer amplification. Some clones are missing from TCRdb's copy, which holds only in-frame ones; the method was immunoSEQ multiplex PCR. V and J calls and clone size are given by that table; D and trimming were obtained from the DNA. The data contain over 150,000 clones, 84% of them singletons. This CDR3 region has 14 residues. J was trimmed by 3 bases and V by 1 base; bases with no gene match: 1. Germline V CDR1 and CDR2: MGHRA, YSYEKL. The chain has TRBV4-1 and TRBJ2-7; 9 positions match TRBD1. The origin of this receptor is a human donor in a cohort sampled during active COVID-19. Sequencing was performed on peripheral blood. The CDR3 DNA reads TGCGCCAGCAGCCAAGGGACAGGGGTCTACGAGCAGTACTTC. Its translation is CASSQGTGVYEQYF.